This TCR beta chain was retrieved from a study of T cell changes during pregnancy in multiple sclerosis. Here immunoSEQ multiplex PCR was the method, and the copy in TCRdb shows in-frame clones only, minus some. The profile shows approximately 70,000 clones, 80% to 95% of them singletons. J was trimmed by 4 bases and V by 4 bases; bases with no gene match: 7. Germline CDR1 is SGHRS and CDR2 is YFSETQ. The CDR3 has 14 amino acids. V is TRBV5-1 and J is TRBJ1-2; TRBD1 agrees at 7 bases. This clonotype was obtained from a female donor in good health, enrolled as a control in a pregnancy study. The source was peripheral blood, collected in the first trimester of pregnancy. The CDR3 spells CASSTDRLGYGYTF. In DNA, the CDR3 is TGCGCCAGCAGCACGGACAGGTTGGGCTATGGCTACACCTTC. The whole variable domain, remainder taken from reference TRBV5-1 and TRBJ1-2, is KAGVTQTPRYLIKTRGQQVTLSCSPISGHRSVSWYQQTPGQGLQFLFEYFSETQRNKGNFPGRFSGRQFSNSRSEMNVSTLELGDSALYLCASSTDRLGYGYTFGSGTRLTVV.